One T cell receptor beta chain is described in this entry. Treatment-naive patients with stable or active relapsing-remitting disease served as multiple sclerosis controls. Negative isolation yielded the CD8+ and CD4+ T cells, while FACS enriched the TEMRA cells. This sample stems from a study of CD8 T cells in Susac syndrome. RNA in amounts of roughly 0.5 to 1 ug was reverse transcribed with random hexamers. The TCR beta CDR3 was amplified by immunoSEQ multiplex PCR across 54 Vbeta, 13 Jbeta. Via MiXCR, TCRdb re-called the immunoSEQ multiplex PCR reads, giving one row per CDR3 protein. The table has approximately 190,000 distinct CDR3 sequences, over 90% seen once. Germline CDR1 DFQATT, CDR2 SNEGSKA (reference sequence). With 5 bases removed from V and 5 bases from J, the gap between germline ends came to 7 bases. CDR3 length: 11 residues.

This TCR came from a human donor with multiple sclerosis. The rearrangement uses TRBV20-1 and TRBJ2-1, with D perhaps matching TRBD1 (5 bases). The specimen sequenced was CD4+ T cells from PBMCs. CDR3 amino acids: CSAQGNNEQFF. In DNA form, the CDR3 reads TGCAGTGCTCAGGGTAACAATGAGCAGTTCTTC.